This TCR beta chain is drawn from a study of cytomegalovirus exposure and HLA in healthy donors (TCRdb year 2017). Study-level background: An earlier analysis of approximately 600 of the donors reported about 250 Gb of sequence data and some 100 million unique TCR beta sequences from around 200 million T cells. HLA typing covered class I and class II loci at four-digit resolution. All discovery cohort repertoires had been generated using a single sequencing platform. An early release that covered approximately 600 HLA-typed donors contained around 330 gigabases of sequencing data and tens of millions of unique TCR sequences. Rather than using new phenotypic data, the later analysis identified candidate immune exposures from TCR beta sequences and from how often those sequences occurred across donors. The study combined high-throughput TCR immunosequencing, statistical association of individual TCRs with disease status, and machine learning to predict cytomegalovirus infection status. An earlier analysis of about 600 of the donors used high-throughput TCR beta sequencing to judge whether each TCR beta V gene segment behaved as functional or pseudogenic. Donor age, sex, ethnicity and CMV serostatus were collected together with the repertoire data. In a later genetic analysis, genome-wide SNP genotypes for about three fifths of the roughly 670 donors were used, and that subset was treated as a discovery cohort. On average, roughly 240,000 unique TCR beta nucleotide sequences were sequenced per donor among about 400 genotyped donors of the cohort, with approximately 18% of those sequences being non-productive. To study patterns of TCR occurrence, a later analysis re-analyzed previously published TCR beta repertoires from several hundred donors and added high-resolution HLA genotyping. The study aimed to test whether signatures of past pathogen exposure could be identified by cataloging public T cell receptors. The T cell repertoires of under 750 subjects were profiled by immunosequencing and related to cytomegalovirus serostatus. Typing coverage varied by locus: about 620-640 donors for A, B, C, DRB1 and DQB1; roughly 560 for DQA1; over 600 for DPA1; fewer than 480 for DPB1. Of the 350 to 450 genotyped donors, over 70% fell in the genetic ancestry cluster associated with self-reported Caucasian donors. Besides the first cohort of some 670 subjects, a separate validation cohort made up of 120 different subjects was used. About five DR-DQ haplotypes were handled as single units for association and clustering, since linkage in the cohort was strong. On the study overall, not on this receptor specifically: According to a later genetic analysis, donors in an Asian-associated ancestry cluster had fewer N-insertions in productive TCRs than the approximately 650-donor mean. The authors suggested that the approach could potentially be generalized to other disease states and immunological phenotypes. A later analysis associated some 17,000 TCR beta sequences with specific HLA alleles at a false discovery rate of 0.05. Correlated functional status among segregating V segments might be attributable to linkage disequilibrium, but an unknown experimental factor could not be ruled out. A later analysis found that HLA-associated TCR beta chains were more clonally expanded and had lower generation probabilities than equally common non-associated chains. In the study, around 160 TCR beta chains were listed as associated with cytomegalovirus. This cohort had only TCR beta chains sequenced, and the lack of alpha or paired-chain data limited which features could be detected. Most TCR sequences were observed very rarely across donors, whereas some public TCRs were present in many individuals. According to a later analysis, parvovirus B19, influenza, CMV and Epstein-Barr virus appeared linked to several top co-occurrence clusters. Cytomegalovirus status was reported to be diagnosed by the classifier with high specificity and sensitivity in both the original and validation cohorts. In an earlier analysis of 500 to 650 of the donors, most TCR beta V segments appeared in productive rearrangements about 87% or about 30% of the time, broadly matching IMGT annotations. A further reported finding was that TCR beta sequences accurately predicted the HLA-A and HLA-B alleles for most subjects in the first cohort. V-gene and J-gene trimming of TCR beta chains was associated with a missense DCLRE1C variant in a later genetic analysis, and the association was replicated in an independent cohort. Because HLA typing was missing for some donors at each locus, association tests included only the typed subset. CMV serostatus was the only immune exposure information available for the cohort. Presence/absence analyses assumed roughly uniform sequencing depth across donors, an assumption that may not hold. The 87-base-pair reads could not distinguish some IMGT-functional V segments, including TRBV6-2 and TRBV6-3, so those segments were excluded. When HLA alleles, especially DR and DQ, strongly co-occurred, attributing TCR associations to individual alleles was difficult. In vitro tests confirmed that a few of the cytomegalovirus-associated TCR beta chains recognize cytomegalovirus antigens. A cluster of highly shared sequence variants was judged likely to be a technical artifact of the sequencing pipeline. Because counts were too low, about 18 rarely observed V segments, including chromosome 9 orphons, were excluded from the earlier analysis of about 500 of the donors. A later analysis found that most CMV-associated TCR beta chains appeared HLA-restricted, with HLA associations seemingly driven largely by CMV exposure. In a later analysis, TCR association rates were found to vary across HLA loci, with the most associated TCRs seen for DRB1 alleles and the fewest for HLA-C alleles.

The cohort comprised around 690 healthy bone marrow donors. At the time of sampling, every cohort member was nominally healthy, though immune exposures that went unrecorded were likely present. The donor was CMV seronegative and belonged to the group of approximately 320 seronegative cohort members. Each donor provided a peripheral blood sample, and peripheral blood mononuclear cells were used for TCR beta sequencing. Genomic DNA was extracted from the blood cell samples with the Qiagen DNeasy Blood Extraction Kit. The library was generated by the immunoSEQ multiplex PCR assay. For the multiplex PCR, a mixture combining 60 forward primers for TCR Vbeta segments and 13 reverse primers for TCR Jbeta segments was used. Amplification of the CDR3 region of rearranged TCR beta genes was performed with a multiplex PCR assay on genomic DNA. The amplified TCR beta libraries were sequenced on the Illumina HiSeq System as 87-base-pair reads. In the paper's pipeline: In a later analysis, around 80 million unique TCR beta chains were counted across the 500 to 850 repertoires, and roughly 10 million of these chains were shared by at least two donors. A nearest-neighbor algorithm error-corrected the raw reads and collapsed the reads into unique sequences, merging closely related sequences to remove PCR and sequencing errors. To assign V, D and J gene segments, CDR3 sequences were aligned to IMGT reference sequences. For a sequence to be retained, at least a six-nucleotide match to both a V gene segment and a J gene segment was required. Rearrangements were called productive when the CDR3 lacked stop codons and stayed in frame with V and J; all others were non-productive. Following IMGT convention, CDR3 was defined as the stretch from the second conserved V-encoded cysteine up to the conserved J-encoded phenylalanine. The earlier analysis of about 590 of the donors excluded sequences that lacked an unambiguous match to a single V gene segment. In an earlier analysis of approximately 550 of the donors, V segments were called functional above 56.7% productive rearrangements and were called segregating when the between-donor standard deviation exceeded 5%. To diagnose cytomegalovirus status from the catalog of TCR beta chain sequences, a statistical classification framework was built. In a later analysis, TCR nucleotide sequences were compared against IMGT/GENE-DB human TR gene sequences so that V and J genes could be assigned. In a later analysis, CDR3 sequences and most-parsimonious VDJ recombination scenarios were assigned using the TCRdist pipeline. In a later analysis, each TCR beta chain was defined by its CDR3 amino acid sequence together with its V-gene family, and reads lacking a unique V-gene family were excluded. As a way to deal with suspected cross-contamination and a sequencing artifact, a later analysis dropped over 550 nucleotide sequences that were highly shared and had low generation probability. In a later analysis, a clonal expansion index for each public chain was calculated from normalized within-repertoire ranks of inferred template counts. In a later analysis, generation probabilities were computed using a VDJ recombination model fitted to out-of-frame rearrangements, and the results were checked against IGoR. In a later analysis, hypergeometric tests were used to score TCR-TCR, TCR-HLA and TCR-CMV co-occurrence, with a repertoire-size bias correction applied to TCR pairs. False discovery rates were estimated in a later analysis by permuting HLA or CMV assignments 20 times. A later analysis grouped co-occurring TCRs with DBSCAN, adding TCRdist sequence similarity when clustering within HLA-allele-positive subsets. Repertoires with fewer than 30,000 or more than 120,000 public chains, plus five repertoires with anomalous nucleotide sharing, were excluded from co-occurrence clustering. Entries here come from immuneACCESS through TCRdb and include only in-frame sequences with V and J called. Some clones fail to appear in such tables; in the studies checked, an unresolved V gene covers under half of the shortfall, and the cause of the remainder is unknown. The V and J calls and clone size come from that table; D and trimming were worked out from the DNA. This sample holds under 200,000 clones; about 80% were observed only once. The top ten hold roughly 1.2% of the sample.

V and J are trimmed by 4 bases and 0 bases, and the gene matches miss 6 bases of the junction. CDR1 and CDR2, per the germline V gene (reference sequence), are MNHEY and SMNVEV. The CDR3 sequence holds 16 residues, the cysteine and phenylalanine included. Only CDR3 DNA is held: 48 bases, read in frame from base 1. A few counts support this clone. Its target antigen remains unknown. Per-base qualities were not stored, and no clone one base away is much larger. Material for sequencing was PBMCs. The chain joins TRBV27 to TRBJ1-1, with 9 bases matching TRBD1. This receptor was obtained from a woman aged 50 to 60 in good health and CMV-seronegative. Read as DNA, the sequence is TGTGCCAGCAGTTCCCGGGACAGGGTTCTGAACACTGAAGCTTTCTTT. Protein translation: CASSSRDRVLNTEAFF.